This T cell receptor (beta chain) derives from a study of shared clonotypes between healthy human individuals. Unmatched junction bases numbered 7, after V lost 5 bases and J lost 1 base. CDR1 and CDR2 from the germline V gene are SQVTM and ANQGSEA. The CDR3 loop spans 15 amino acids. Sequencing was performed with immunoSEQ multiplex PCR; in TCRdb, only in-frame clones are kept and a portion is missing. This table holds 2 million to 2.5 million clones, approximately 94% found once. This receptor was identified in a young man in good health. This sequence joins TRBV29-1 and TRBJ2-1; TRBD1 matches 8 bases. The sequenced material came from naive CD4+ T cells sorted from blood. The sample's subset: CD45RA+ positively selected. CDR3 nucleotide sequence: TGCAGCGTTACATATGGGACAGGTTCCTACAATGAGCAGTTCTTC. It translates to CSVTYGTGSYNEQFF.